The 14 T cell receptor beta chains below all came from one sample that was sequenced in a study of blood T cell repertoires in COVID-19. Assay: immunoSEQ multiplex PCR; the TCRdb copy retains only in-frame clones and omits some. In the table there are 250,000 to 350,000 clones, roughly 90% of which are singletons. The sequencing input was peripheral blood. These receptors came from a woman aged 55-70 years with acute or convalescent COVID-19.

The chain has TRBV19 and TRBJ2-1; 8 bases fit TRBD2. The CDR3 totals 15 residues. V gave up 5 bases and J gave up 3 bases; unmatched junction bases: 6. In germline, CDR1 is LNHDA, CDR2 SQIVND (reference sequence). The CDR3 nucleotides are TGTGCCAGTAGTGTGGGGAGCGGGAGCTACAATGAGCAGTTCTTC. Translating gives CASSVGSGSYNEQFF.

This clone was seen once. The chain couples TRBV28 to TRBJ2-1; tentative D call: TRBD1 (6 bases). The V gene's germline CDR1 is MDHEN and CDR2 SYDVKM. The CDR3 totals 16 residues. The germline V and J ends were trimmed by 5 bases and 5 bases, with 19 bases remaining between them. The CDR3 loop is CASSTPTGLGNNEQFF. Here the CDR3 DNA reads TGTGCCAGCAGTACTCCAACAGGGTTAGGAAACAATGAGCAGTTCTTC. The complete variable domain, with remaining parts taken from reference TRBV28 and TRBJ2-1, reads DVKVTQSSRYLVKRTGEKVFLECVQDMDHENMFWYRQDPGLGLRLIYFSYDVKMKEKGDIPEGYSVSREKKERFSLILESASTNQTSMYLCASSTPTGLGNNEQFFGPGTRLTVL.

In DNA form, the CDR3 reads TGTGCCAGCGGTGCCCTGGGGCTCACCATATATTTT. Protein product: CASGALGLTIYF. The rearrangement links TRBV27 to TRBJ1-3; D might be TRBD1 (5 bases). V lost 8 bases and J lost 9, with 14 bases in between. The CDR3 covers 12 residues. Germline CDR1 is MNHEY and CDR2 is SMNVEV (reference sequence).

This clone was seen only once. The V gene is TRBV6-1, the J gene TRBJ2-3; D might be TRBD1 (7 bases). The CDR3 has 16 amino acids. Looked up from germline, CDR1 is MNHNS and CDR2 is SASEGT. V was shortened by 2 bases and J by 9 bases, with 21 bases between the two germline ends. This CDR3 reads CASSEMLRAGGMTQYF. CDR3 nucleotides: TGTGCCAGCAGTGAAATGCTGAGGGCAGGGGGGATGACGCAGTATTTT.

The rearrangement links TRBV6-1 to TRBJ2-1, with no clear D. Germline values: CDR1 MNHNS, CDR2 SASEGT. This CDR3 has 16 amino acids. V was shortened by 3 bases and J by 4 bases, with 16 bases between the two germline ends. CDR3 in amino acids: CASSDQWAPLYNEQFF. The CDR3 DNA follows: TGTGCCAGCAGTGATCAATGGGCTCCCCTATACAATGAGCAGTTCTTC.

In this sample, this clone turned up once. This chain joins TRBV7-9 and TRBJ1-3; D not certain. Germline CDR1 reads SEHNR; CDR2 reads FQNEAQ (reference sequence). Trimming removed 0 bases at V and 7 bases at J, with 7 bases between. This CDR3 region has 13 residues. CDR3 nucleotide sequence: TGTGCCAGCAGCTTAGCGGGAGGGAACACCATATATTTT. Its translation is CASSLAGGNTIYF.

The DNA for the CDR3 is TGCGCCAGCAGCCAAGCCGGGACAGGGCTCTACGAGCAGTACTTC. As protein: CASSQAGTGLYEQYF. The chain employs TRBV4-1 and TRBJ2-7, with TRBD1 identical over 9 bases. The J segment lost 3 bases and the V segment lost 1 base, leaving 4 bases of the junction unmatched. This CDR3 is 15 amino acids long. CDR1 and CDR2 from the germline V gene are MGHRA and YSYEKL.

The rearrangement uses TRBV5-8 and TRBJ1-1, with D maybe TRBD1 (6 bases). V lost 9 bases to trimming and J lost 5 bases, with 20 bases between them. Germline V CDR1 and CDR2: SGHTS, YDEGEE. The CDR3 extends over 14 amino acids. The CDR3 loop reads CATLNGQNETEAFF. Here the CDR3 DNA reads TGTGCCACCCTGAACGGACAGAACGAAACTGAAGCTTTCTTT.

The chain links TRBV6-6 to TRBJ2-3; D is ambiguous. V shed 2 bases and J shed 0 bases, with 6 bases lying between them. The CDR3 runs to 14 residues. Germline CDR1 and CDR2: MNHNY and SVGAGI (reference sequence). The CDR3 region is CASSYAGSTDTQYF. As DNA, the CDR3 is TGTGCCAGCAGTTACGCCGGGAGCACAGATACGCAGTATTTT.

The CDR3 sequence is CASSPGGHSGNTIYF. In DNA, the CDR3 is TGTGCCAGCAGCCCGGGGGGGCACTCTGGAAACACCATATATTTT. V is TRBV9 and J is TRBJ1-3, with D possibly matching TRBD1 (6 bases). The CDR3 is 15 residues long. Trimming cost V 4 bases and J 0 bases, with 11 bases left between them. Germline lookup yields CDR1 SGDLS and CDR2 YYNGEE.

The gene calls are TRBV7-3 and TRBJ2-2; D possibly corresponds to TRBD2 (5 bases). This CDR3 has 12 amino acids. Germline values: CDR1 SGHTA, CDR2 FQGTGA. Trimming took off 8 bases at V and 4 bases at J, with 8 bases between the two ends. The CDR3 bases are TGTGCCAGCGGCCGGGGCACCGGGGAGCTGTTTTTT. Protein: CASGRGTGELFF.

The chain is built from TRBV27 and TRBJ2-6; weak D call: TRBD2 (7 bases). CDR3 length equals 17 residues. The V and J ends lost 0 bases and 2 bases respectively, with 11 bases between them. The germline CDR1 and CDR2 sequences are MNHEY and SMNVEV (reference sequence). DNA for the CDR3: TGTGCCAGCAGTTTATCAGGGGGGGGAGCTGGGGCCAACGTCCTGACTTTC. This gives the protein CASSLSGGGAGANVLTF.

V is TRBV27 and J is TRBJ2-5; 12 bases are shared with TRBD2. From germline, CDR1 is MNHEY and CDR2 SMNVEV (reference sequence). V shed 3 bases and J 4 bases; nucleotides not matched to a gene: 6. This CDR3 contains 16 residues. In DNA, the CDR3 is TGTGCCAGCAGTTTCCGGACTAGCGGGAATCGAGAGACCCAGTACTTC. Protein: CASSFRTSGNRETQYF.

In its sample, this clone was seen a few times. J is TRBJ1-2 and V is TRBV2, with TRBD1 matching over 8 bases. V shed 6 bases and J 2 bases; nucleotides not matched to a gene: 5. This CDR3 spans 14 amino acids. Germline CDR1 SNHLY, CDR2 FYNNEI. The CDR3 DNA follows: TGTGCCAGCAGAGCGACAGGGGCGAACTATGGCTACACCTTC. Translated, it gives CASRATGANYGYTF.